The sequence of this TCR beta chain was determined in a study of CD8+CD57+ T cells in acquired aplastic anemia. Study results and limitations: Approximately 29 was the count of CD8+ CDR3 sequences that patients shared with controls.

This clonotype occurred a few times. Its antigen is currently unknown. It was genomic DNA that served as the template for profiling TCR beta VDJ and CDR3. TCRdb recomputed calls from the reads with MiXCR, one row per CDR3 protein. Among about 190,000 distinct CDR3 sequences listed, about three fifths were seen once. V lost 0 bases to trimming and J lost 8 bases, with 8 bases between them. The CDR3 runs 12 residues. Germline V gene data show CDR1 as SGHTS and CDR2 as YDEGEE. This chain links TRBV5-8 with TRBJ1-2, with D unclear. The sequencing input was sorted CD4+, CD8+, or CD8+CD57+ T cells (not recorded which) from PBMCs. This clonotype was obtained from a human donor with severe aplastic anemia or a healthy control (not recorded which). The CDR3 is CASSLGERGYTF. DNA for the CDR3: TGTGCCAGCAGCTTGGGCGAACGGGGCTACACCTTC.